The 20 T cell receptor beta chains presented below share a single source sample, sequenced in a study of cytomegalovirus exposure and HLA in healthy donors. With 60 Vbeta and 13 Jbeta primers, the PCR was carried out. Data came from immunoSEQ multiplex PCR; TCRdb stores just in-frame clones and leaves some out. Among 100,000 to 150,000 clones listed, about 82% were seen once. Sequenced: PBMCs. The origin of the receptors is a boy aged 5-17 years in good health and CMV-seronegative.

The chain couples TRBV5-1 to TRBJ2-1; 8 nucleotides agree with TRBD2. J was trimmed by 15 bases and V by 4 bases; bases with no gene match: 24. The CDR3 is 17 residues long. Germline V lookup: CDR1 SGHRS, CDR2 YFSETQ. The CDR3 sequence is CASSVTLAGALGRTPFF. The CDR3 DNA sequence: TGCGCCAGCAGCGTAACCCTAGCGGGTGCTTTAGGCCGCACTCCGTTCTTC.

V gene TRBV30 combines with J gene TRBJ2-7; perhaps TRBD1 as D (5 bases). The CDR3 covers 12 residues. Deletions cut 3 bases from V and 4 bases from J, with 10 bases between. CDR1 and CDR2 (germline): GTSNPN, SVGIG (reference sequence). The CDR3 spells CAWSRVGYEQYF. The DNA of the CDR3 is TGTGCCTGGAGCAGGGTAGGTTACGAGCAGTACTTC.

In this sample, this clone turned up a few times. CDR3 region: CAWSVRGQNEKLFF. The CDR3 nucleotides read TGTGCCTGGAGTGTAAGGGGACAGAATGAAAAACTGTTTTTT. The chain links TRBV30 to TRBJ1-4, with TRBD1 identical over 7 bases. CDR1 and CDR2 from the germline V gene are GTSNPN and SVGIG (reference sequence). This CDR3 is 14 amino acids long. Unmatched junction bases numbered 3, after V lost 0 bases and J lost 5 bases.

This clone has a single count. The J gene is TRBJ1-6, the V gene TRBV15; D is perhaps TRBD1 (5 bases). CDR3 length: 14 residues. Germline-derived CDR1 and CDR2 are LNHNV and YYDKDF (reference sequence). Trimming removed 6 bases at V and 7 bases at J, with 13 bases between. CDR3 sequence: CATRDSSTNSPLHF. The CDR3 bases are TGTGCCACCAGAGACAGCTCGACGAATTCACCCCTCCACTTT.

The DNA of the CDR3 is TGTGCCAGCAGCTCCTACAGCTATGGCTACACCTTC. Its protein is CASSSYSYGYTF. The chain is built from TRBV7-2 and TRBJ1-2; D gene uncertain. There are 12 residues in the CDR3. Between the trimmed V and J ends, which lost 4 bases and 4 bases, there was a span of 7 bases. Germline-derived CDR1 and CDR2 are SGHTA and FQGNSA.

This clone was picked up a small number of times. This rearrangement joins TRBV19 to TRBJ1-5; D is ambiguous. V lost 6 bases to trimming and J lost 3 bases, with 9 bases between them. Germline lookup yields CDR1 LNHDA and CDR2 SQIVND (reference sequence). The CDR3 has 13 residues. CDR3 sequence reads: CASSPSINQPQHF. The CDR3 DNA sequence: TGTGCCAGTAGCCCATCCATCAATCAGCCCCAGCATTTT.

The V and J genes are TRBV18 and TRBJ1-4, with D perhaps TRBD1 (6 bases). CDR1 is KGHSH and CDR2 is LQKENI in the germline V gene. The CDR3 is 15 residues long. Trimming left V 6 bases short and J 0 bases short, with 11 bases between. The DNA for the CDR3 is TGTGCCAGCTCTCCAGGACAGCCAACTAATGAAAAACTGTTTTTT. Residues: CASSPGQPTNEKLFF.

The V call is TRBV5-4, the J call TRBJ2-5; 8 nucleotides match TRBD1. The germline CDR1 and CDR2 sequences are SGHNT and YYREEE (reference sequence). V lost 0 bases and J lost 4; bases outside the gene matches: 5. The CDR3 loop spans 15 amino acids. The CDR3 coding sequence is TGTGCCAGCAGCTTGGGACAGGGGCGGGGAGAGACCCAGTACTTC. The encoded protein is CASSLGQGRGETQYF. Full variable domain (rest looked up from reference TRBV5-4 and TRBJ2-5): ETGVTQSPTHLIKTRGQQVTLRCSSQSGHNTVSWYQQALGQGPQFIFQYYREEENGRGNFPPRFSGLQFPNYSSELNVNALELDDSALYLCASSLGQGRGETQYFGPGTRLLVL.

This clone was recorded a few times. This chain uses TRBV6-1 with TRBJ2-7, with a possible D match to TRBD2 (6 bases). The germline V gene encodes CDR1 MNHNS and CDR2 SASEGT. This CDR3 has 13 residues. V was clipped by 4 bases and J by 1 base, with 8 bases between them. The CDR3 loop reads CASSGGLSYEQYF. The CDR3 DNA sequence: TGTGCCAGCAGTGGGGGACTTTCCTACGAGCAGTACTTC.

This sequence joins TRBV9 and TRBJ1-1; 7 bases fit TRBD1. Per the germline V gene, CDR1 is SGDLS and CDR2 is YYNGEE. Trimming at V came to 0 bases and at J to 5 bases, leaving 7 bases not matched to a gene. The CDR3 is made up of 15 amino acids. In nucleotides, the CDR3 is TGTGCCAGCAGCGTAGTGCCGCCAGGGGGGACTGAAGCTTTCTTT. Protein: CASSVVPPGGTEAFF.

The V and J genes are TRBV9 and TRBJ2-6; no clear D gene. Germline V CDR1 and CDR2: SGDLS, YYNGEE. V dropped 4 bases and J dropped 0 bases, with 23 bases sitting between them. The CDR3 spans 20 residues. This CDR3 reads CASSLNPPLSVNSGANVLTF. CDR3 coding DNA: TGTGCCAGCAGCCTCAACCCCCCCCTCTCGGTTAACTCTGGGGCCAACGTCCTGACTTTC.

CDR3 loop: CASSLVLAGGRNEQYF. CDR3 DNA sequence: TGTGCCAGCAGCTTAGTTCTAGCGGGAGGGAGGAACGAGCAGTACTTC. This sequence joins TRBV11-3 and TRBJ2-7, with TRBD2 identical over 12 bases. Trimming removed 1 base from V and 5 bases from J; junction bases left unmatched: 6. The CDR3 is 16 amino acids. The V gene's germline CDR1 is SGHNT and CDR2 YENEEA.

The chain employs TRBV13 and TRBJ2-7, with 9 bases identical to TRBD1. Germline lookup yields CDR1 PRHDT and CDR2 FYEKMQ (reference sequence). The J segment lost 1 base and the V segment lost 2 bases, leaving 3 bases of the junction unmatched. The CDR3 is 15 amino acids. As DNA, the CDR3 is TGTGCCAGCAGCTTAACCGGGACAGGGTCCTACGAGCAGTACTTC. It translates to CASSLTGTGSYEQYF.

This clone was picked up a small number of times. The chain carries TRBV9 and TRBJ2-1; TRBD2 agrees at 9 bases. The CDR3 sequence is 14 residues long. Trimming took 2 bases from V and 8 from J; bases not matched to a gene: 5. The V gene's germline CDR1 is SGDLS and CDR2 YYNGEE. The CDR3 coding sequence is TGTGCCAGCAGCGTTAGCGGGAGTGGTGATGAGCAGTTCTTC. The encoded protein is CASSVSGSGDEQFF.

The table lists this clone with a count of one. The chain has TRBV5-1 and TRBJ2-1, with 11 bases that match TRBD2. With 4 bases clipped from V and 5 bases from J, the junction kept 14 bases outside the gene matches. The germline V gene encodes CDR1 SGHRS and CDR2 YFSETQ. The CDR3 length is 18 residues. Here the CDR3 reads CASSARGGLAVEDNEQFF. The CDR3 nucleotides read TGCGCCAGCAGCGCCCGTGGGGGACTAGCGGTTGAGGACAATGAGCAGTTCTTC.

With respect to this clone: The junction and the germline gene differ at one end; a read error may be behind it. V gene TRBV25-1 combines with J gene TRBJ1-2, with D uncertain. CDR3 length equals 13 residues. Per the germline V gene, CDR1 is MGHDK and CDR2 is SYGVNS. For the CDR3, the DNA is TGTGCCAGCAGTGAATTTGGGAGGCAAGCTACTATCTTC. Its translation is CASSEFGRQATIF.

This sequence joins TRBV18 and TRBJ2-3; possible D gene TRBD2, 6 bases. Trimming left V 1 base short and J 6 bases short, with 14 bases between. Germline V gives CDR1 KGHSH, CDR2 LQKENI. This CDR3 spans 15 amino acids. The CDR3 nucleotides read TGTGCCAGCTCACCACGGGCTAGCGAGAGGGATACGCAGTATTTT. Translating gives CASSPRASERDTQYF.

V gene TRBV7-8 combines with J gene TRBJ1-1; no definite D call. V was shortened by 0 bases and J by 0 bases, with 8 bases between the two germline ends. Germline V gives CDR1 SGHVS, CDR2 FQNEAQ. The CDR3 consists of 15 residues. CDR3: CASSLAPGMNTEAFF. Written as DNA, the CDR3 is TGTGCCAGCAGCTTAGCGCCCGGTATGAACACTGAAGCTTTCTTT. The full variable domain, completed using reference TRBV7-8 and TRBJ1-1, is GAGVSQSPRYKVAKRGQDVALRCDPISGHVSLFWYQQALGQGPEFLTYFQNEAQLDKSGLPSDRFFAERPEGSVSTLKIQRTQQEDSAVYLCASSLAPGMNTEAFFGQGTRLTVV.

V is TRBV6-1 and J is TRBJ2-2; 7 bases match TRBD1. The length of the CDR3 is 15 residues. CDR1 is MNHNS, CDR2 SASEGT, per germline. The V segment lost 2 bases and the J segment 2 bases; nucleotides outside the gene matches: 2. The CDR3 is CASSERDSNTGELFF. The CDR3 bases are TGTGCCAGCAGTGAACGGGACAGCAACACCGGGGAGCTGTTTTTT.

The chain is built from TRBV29-1 and TRBJ2-1; 8 bases line up with TRBD2. The V gene end was trimmed by 6 bases and the J gene end by 6 bases; junction bases not matched to a gene: 10. Germline V gives CDR1 SQVTM, CDR2 ANQGSEA. The CDR3 runs 14 residues. The CDR3 here is CSVQPGLEFNEQFF. For the CDR3, the DNA is TGCAGCGTCCAACCGGGACTAGAATTCAATGAGCAGTTCTTC.